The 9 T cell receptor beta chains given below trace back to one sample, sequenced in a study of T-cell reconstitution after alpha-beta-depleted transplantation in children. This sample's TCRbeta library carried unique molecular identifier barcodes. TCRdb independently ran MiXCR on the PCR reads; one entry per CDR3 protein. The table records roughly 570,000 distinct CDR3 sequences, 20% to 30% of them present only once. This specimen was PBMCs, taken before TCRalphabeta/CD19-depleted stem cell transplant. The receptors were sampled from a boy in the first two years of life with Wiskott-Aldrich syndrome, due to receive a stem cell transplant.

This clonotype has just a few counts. CDR3 amino acids: CSASQVGNTEAFF. The CDR3 DNA reads as TGCAGTGCTAGCCAGGTCGGGAACACTGAAGCTTTCTTT. This chain links TRBV20-1 with TRBJ1-1; D gene uncertain. Trimming stripped 3 bases from V and 1 base from J, with 9 bases between. The CDR3 loop spans 13 amino acids. Germline V gene data show CDR1 as DFQATT and CDR2 as SNEGSKA (reference sequence).

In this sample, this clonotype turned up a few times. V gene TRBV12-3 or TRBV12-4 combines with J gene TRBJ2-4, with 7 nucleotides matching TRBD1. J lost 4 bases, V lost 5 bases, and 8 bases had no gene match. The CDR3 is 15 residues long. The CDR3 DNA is TGTGCCAGCAGTCCCACAGGGGCGAGGAAAAACATTCAGTACTTC. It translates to CASSPTGARKNIQYF.

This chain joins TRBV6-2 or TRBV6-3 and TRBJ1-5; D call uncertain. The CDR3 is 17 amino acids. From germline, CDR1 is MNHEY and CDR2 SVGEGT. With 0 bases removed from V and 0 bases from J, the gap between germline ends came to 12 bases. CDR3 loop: CASSYSSIGNSNQPQHF. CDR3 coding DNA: TGTGCCAGCAGTTACTCCAGCATCGGGAATAGCAATCAGCCCCAGCATTTT.

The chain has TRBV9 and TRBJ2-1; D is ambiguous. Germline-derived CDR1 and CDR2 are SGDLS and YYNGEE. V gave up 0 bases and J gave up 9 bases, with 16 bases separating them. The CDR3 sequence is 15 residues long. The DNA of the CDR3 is TGTGCCAGCAGCGTAGTGCCGGACGCCCGAGGTGAGCAGTTCTTC. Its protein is CASSVVPDARGEQFF.

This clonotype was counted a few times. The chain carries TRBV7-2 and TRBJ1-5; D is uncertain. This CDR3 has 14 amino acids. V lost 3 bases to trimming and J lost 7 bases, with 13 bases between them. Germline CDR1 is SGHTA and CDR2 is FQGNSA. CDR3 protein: CASSFIWERQPQHF. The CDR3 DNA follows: TGTGCCAGCAGCTTTATATGGGAGCGCCAGCCCCAGCATTTT.

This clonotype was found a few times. CDR3 nucleotides: TGTGCCAGCAGTTTAGGCCGAGGGCAGCAAGAGACCCAGTACTTC. Encoded protein: CASSLGRGQQETQYF. This chain joins TRBV12-3 or TRBV12-4 and TRBJ2-5; D is possibly TRBD2 (5 bases). CDR3 length: 15 residues. With 1 base removed from V and 2 bases from J, the gap between germline ends came to 11 bases.

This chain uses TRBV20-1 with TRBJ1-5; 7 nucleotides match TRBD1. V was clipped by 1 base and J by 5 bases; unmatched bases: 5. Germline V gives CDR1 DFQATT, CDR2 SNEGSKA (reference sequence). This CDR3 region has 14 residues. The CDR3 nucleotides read TGCAGTGCTAGAGGAAGACAGGGAGATCAGCCCCAGCATTTT. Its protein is CSARGRQGDQPQHF.

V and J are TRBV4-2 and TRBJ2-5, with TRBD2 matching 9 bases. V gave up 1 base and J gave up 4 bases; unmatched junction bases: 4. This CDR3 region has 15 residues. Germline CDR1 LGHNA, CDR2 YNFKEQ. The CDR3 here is CASSQVAGGGETQYF. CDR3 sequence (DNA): TGTGCCAGCAGCCAAGTGGCGGGAGGGGGAGAGACCCAGTACTTC.

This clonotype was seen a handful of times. The CDR3 DNA follows: TGTGCCAGCAGCTTGGAAAGCAATCAGCCCCAGCATTTT. As protein: CASSLESNQPQHF. The chain links TRBV5-5 to TRBJ1-5; D call uncertain. The CDR3 consists of 13 residues. V was cut by 0 bases and J by 1 base, with 2 bases left in between. The germline CDR1 and CDR2 sequences are SGHKS and YYEKEE (reference sequence).